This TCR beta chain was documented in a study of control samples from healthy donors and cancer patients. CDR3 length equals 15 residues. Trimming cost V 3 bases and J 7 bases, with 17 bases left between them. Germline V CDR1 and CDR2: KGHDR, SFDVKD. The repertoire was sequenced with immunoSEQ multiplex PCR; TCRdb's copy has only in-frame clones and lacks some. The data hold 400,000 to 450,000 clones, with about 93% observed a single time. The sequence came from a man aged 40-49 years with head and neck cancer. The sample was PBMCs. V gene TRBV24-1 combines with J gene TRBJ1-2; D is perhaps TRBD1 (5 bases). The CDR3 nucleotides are TGTGCCACCAGTGATAGGGGAGTAGCCTACGGTGGCTACACCTTC. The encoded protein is CATSDRGVAYGGYTF.